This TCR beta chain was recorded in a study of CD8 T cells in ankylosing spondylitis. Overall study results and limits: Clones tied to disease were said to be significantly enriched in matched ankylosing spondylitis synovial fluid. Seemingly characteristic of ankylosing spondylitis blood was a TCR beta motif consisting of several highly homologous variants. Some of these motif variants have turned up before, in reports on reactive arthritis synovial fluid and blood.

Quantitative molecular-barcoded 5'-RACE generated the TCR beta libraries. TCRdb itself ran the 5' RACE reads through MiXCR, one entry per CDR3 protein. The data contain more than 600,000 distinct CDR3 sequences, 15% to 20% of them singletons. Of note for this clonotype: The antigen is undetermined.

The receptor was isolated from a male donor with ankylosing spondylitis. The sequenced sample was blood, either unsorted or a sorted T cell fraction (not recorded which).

CDR3 DNA: TGTGCCAGCAGCTTACCGAGGGAGGGCCTTGAGACCCAGTACTTC. It yields the protein CASSLPREGLETQYF. The genes are TRBV7-6 and TRBJ2-5; 7 nucleotides align to TRBD2. CDR1 and CDR2 (germline): SGHVS, FNYEAQ. The CDR3 extends over 15 amino acids. V was clipped by 2 bases and J by 5 bases; unmatched bases: 8.